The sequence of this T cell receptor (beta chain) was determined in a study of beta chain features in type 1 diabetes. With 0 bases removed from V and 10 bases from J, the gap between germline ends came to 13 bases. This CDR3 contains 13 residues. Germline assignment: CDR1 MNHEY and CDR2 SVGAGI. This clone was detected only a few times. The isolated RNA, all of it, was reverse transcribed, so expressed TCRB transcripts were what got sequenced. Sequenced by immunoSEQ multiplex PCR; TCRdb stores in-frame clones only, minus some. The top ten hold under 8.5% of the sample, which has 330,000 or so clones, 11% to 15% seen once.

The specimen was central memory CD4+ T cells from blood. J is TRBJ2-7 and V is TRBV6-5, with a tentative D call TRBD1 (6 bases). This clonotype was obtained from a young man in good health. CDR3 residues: CASSYSQGVSQYF. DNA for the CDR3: TGTGCCAGCAGTTACTCACAGGGCGTCTCTCAGTACTTC.